This TCR beta chain comes out of a study of blood T cell repertoires in COVID-19. V shed 1 base and J shed 4 bases, with 11 bases lying between them. This CDR3 contains 15 residues. Germline CDR1 and CDR2: SGHTA and FQGNSA. TCRdb keeps only in-frame clones here, not all; method: immunoSEQ multiplex PCR. This table has about 100,000 clones, about 85% appearing once. Sequencing was performed on peripheral blood. This chain connects TRBV7-2 to TRBJ1-3; unclear D gene. The receptor comes from a human donor in a cohort sampled during active COVID-19. The CDR3 DNA is TGTGCCAGCAGCTTAGTGGTTGGAGGGGGAAACACCATATATTTT. Protein product: CASSLVVGGGNTIYF.